This T cell receptor beta chain was captured by sequencing in a study of shared clonotypes between healthy human individuals. As for the study in general: A couple of women and three men aged 18 to 49 served as donors.

Sequencing used immunoSEQ multiplex PCR; TCRdb keeps in-frame clones, though not all of them. The data contain roughly 490,000 clones, roughly 85% of them singletons. Germline CDR1 reads SGHKS; CDR2 reads YYEKEE (reference sequence). The ends were cut back, 4 bases at V and 3 bases at J, with 16 bases in the middle. The CDR3 is made up of 15 amino acids. The sample comprised PBMCs. V is TRBV5-5 and J is TRBJ1-1; possibly TRBD1 for D (6 bases). This clonotype was sampled from a woman between 35 and 50 years old in good health. Some clones in this sample may be carry-over from other donors' samples. In DNA, the CDR3 is TGTGCCAGCAGCATAACAGGGATCGGGCACACTGAAGCTTTCTTT. Translation: CASSITGIGHTEAFF.